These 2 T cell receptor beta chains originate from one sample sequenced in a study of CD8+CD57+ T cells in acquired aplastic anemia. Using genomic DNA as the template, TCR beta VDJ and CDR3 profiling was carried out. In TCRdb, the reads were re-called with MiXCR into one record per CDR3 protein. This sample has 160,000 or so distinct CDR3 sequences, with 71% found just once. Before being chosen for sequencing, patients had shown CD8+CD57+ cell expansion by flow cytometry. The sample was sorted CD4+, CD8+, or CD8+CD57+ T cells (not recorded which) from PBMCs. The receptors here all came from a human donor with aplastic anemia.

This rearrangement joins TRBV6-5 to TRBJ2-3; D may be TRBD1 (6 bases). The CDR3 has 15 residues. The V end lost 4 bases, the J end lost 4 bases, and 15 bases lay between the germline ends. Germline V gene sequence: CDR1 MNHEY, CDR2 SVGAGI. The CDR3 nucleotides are TGTGCCAGCAGTTCAACGGGACAACACGCAGATACGCAGTATTTT. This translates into CASSSTGQHADTQYF.

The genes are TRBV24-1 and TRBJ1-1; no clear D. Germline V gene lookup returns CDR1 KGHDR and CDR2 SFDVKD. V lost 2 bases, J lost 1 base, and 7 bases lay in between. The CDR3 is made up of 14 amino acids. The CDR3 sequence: CATSDSGWNTEAFF. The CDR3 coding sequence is TGTGCCACCAGTGATTCGGGCTGGAACACTGAAGCTTTCTTT.